This entry lists 5 T cell receptor beta chains sequenced from one sample in a study of cytomegalovirus exposure and HLA in healthy donors. Repertoires were generated with immunoSEQ multiplex PCR, while TCRdb's copy carries only in-frame clones and drops some. The table lists under 250,000 clones, around 87% of them singletons. Specimen: PBMCs. The receptors were gathered from a man younger than 30 in good health and CMV-seronegative.

This chain joins TRBV9 and TRBJ1-2, with 8 positions matching TRBD1. The CDR3 is 13 residues long. Germline V gene sequence: CDR1 SGDLS, CDR2 YYNGEE. After removal of 5 bases from V and 6 bases from J, the junction contained 6 bases not matched to a gene. The CDR3 loop is CASRATGVNGYTF. DNA for the CDR3: TGTGCCAGCAGAGCGACAGGGGTTAATGGCTACACCTTC.

In the case of this clone: Germline is not matched at one junction end, which may reflect a read error. The gene calls are TRBV18 and TRBJ1-1; D is possibly TRBD1 (6 bases). Per germline, CDR1 KGHSH and CDR2 LQKENI. This CDR3 is 14 amino acids long. Here the CDR3 reads CASSPIQGNTEASF. CDR3 DNA sequence: TGTGCCAGCTCACCGATTCAGGGGAACACTGAAGCTTCCTTT.

CDR3 in amino acids: CASSPLTGGGYGYTF. The CDR3 bases are TGTGCCAGCAGCCCACTGACAGGGGGTGGCTATGGCTACACCTTC. The V and J genes are TRBV7-8 and TRBJ1-2, with 9 bases lining up with TRBD1. CDR1 SGHVS and CDR2 FQNEAQ come from the germline V gene. This CDR3 comprises 15 residues. V was pared by 5 bases and J by 4 bases, with 8 bases of the junction left unmatched.

The genes are TRBV19 and TRBJ1-5; 9 nucleotides line up with TRBD1. The germline V gene has CDR1 LNHDA and CDR2 SQIVND (reference sequence). The CDR3 consists of 15 residues. Trimming took 5 bases from V and 3 from J; bases not matched to a gene: 5. The CDR3 here is CASSRDRAINQPQHF. The DNA for the CDR3 is TGTGCCAGTAGTCGGGACAGGGCTATCAATCAGCCCCAGCATTTT.

The J gene is TRBJ1-5, the V gene TRBV18; TRBD1 agrees at 7 bases. Germline V CDR1 and CDR2: KGHSH, LQKENI. V trimming: 6 bases; J trimming: 5 bases; junction bases outside the gene matches: 7. This CDR3 spans 14 amino acids. Here the CDR3 reads CASSQTGYYQPQHF. CDR3 DNA: TGTGCCAGCTCGCAGACAGGGTACTATCAGCCCCAGCATTTT.